What follows is one TCR beta chain and its context. Here immunoSEQ multiplex PCR was the method, and the copy in TCRdb shows in-frame clones only, minus some. The repertoire holds around 65,000 clones, with 90% to 95% as singletons. The V end was cut by 7 bases, the J end by 3 bases, with 16 bases between. The CDR3 sequence is 14 residues long. Germline V lookup: CDR1 SGHAT, CDR2 FQNNGV. The data originate from a study of shared T cell receptors in the human thymus. Sequenced material: thymocytes. This receptor was identified in a human donor. The gene calls are TRBV11-2 and TRBJ2-7; D assignment may be TRBD1 or TRBD2 (6 bases each). The CDR3 reads CASMTGGADYEQYF. CDR3 in DNA: TGTGCCAGCATGACAGGAGGGGCTGACTACGAGCAGTACTTC.